This is a list of T cell receptor beta chains from one sample in a study of beta chain features in type 1 diabetes. The repertoire was sequenced with immunoSEQ multiplex PCR; TCRdb's copy has only in-frame clones and lacks some. Among approximately 150,000 clones listed, around 13% were seen once. The sample comprised central memory CD4+ T cells from blood. Every receptor here comes from a man aged 18 to 35 with type 1 diabetes. CDR3s include the opening cysteine and the closing phenylalanine or tryptophan. A D gene is named only where the DNA matches it firmly. Not every row has a clone size; where given, it reads once, few, many or a size class.

d_call: NA; j_call: TRBJ1-1; clone_size: NA; v_call: TRBV5-4; cdr3_nt: TGTGCCAGCAGCTTGGATCGAGGGGAGAACACTGAAGCTTTCTTT; cdr3_aa: CASSLDRGENTEAFF
d_call: NA; j_call: TRBJ1-6; clone_size: few; v_call: TRBV7-2; cdr3_nt: TGTGCCAGCAGCTCAAATACAGGGCCCCTCCACTTT; cdr3_aa: CASSSNTGPLHF
d_call: NA; j_call: TRBJ1-2; clone_size: many; v_call: TRBV29-1; cdr3_nt: TGCAGCGTTGGTCAGATGGACCAGGGCTACACCTTC; cdr3_aa: CSVGQMDQGYTF
d_call: NA; j_call: TRBJ2-5; clone_size: NA; v_call: TRBV11-2; cdr3_nt: TGTGCCAGCAGCTTCACGGAACAAGAGACCCAGTACTTC; cdr3_aa: CASSFTEQETQYF
d_call: TRBD2; j_call: TRBJ2-2; clone_size: few; v_call: TRBV7-3; cdr3_nt: TGTGCCAGCACCGGGGGGTCCCACACCGGGGAGCTGTTTTTT; cdr3_aa: CASTGGSHTGELFF
d_call: NA; j_call: TRBJ2-3; clone_size: few; v_call: TRBV29-1; cdr3_nt: TGCAGCGTACAGGGAGGGCTCACAGATACGCAGTATTTT; cdr3_aa: CSVQGGLTDTQYF
d_call: NA; j_call: TRBJ1-6; clone_size: many; v_call: TRBV7-9; cdr3_nt: TGTGCCAGCAGCTTAGAGCAGGTCGCAGCCCTCCACTTT; cdr3_aa: CASSLEQVAALHF
d_call: TRBD2; j_call: TRBJ2-1; clone_size: NA; v_call: TRBV7-2; cdr3_nt: TGTGCCAGCAGCCTGGGGGCTAGCGGGGACATGTTCTTC; cdr3_aa: CASSLGASGDMFF
d_call: NA; j_call: TRBJ1-5; clone_size: few; v_call: TRBV21-1; cdr3_nt: TGTGCCAGCAGCAAAGGCCAGGGGCTAGGGCCCCAGCATTTT; cdr3_aa: CASSKGQGLGPQHF
d_call: TRBD2; j_call: TRBJ2-3; clone_size: NA; v_call: TRBV4-1; cdr3_nt: TGCGCCAGCAGCCAAGACCAATGGCGGGGGGGCTCAGATACGCAGTATTTT; cdr3_aa: CASSQDQWRGGSDTQYF
d_call: NA; j_call: TRBJ2-6; clone_size: few; v_call: TRBV7-6; cdr3_nt: TGTGCCAGCACCCGGGACACCGTCTCTGGGGCCAACGTCCTGACTTTC; cdr3_aa: CASTRDTVSGANVLTF
d_call: NA; j_call: TRBJ1-2; clone_size: few; v_call: TRBV5-6; cdr3_nt: TGTGCCAGCAGCCCGGGACGGAGATCTAACTATGGCTACACCTTC; cdr3_aa: CASSPGRRSNYGYTF
d_call: NA; j_call: TRBJ2-5; clone_size: few; v_call: TRBV18; cdr3_nt: TGTGCCAGCTCACCACCGGGCAGACGGGAGACCCAGTACTTC; cdr3_aa: CASSPPGRRETQYF
d_call: NA; j_call: TRBJ1-1; clone_size: few; v_call: TRBV7-2; cdr3_nt: TGTGCCAGCAGCCAAGGGACATCGACGGACACTGAAGCTTTCTTT; cdr3_aa: CASSQGTSTDTEAFF
d_call: TRBD1; j_call: TRBJ1-2; clone_size: NA; v_call: TRBV10-2; cdr3_nt: TGCGCCAGCAGTTGGGGGGACAGGGAGCGTGGCTACACCTTC; cdr3_aa: CASSWGDRERGYTF
d_call: NA; j_call: TRBJ1-3; clone_size: few; v_call: TRBV7-2; cdr3_nt: TGTGCCAGCAGCACAGGGCACTCTGGAAACACCATATATTTT; cdr3_aa: CASSTGHSGNTIYF
d_call: TRBD2; j_call: TRBJ2-1; clone_size: few; v_call: TRBV28; cdr3_nt: TGTGCCAGCAGCCCTGTAGCGGGGGGATACAATGAGCAGTTCTTC; cdr3_aa: CASSPVAGGYNEQFF
d_call: NA; j_call: TRBJ2-7; clone_size: NA; v_call: TRBV10-3; cdr3_nt: TGTGCCATCAGCGGACTAGGGGGCAGCTACGAGCAGTACTTC; cdr3_aa: CAISGLGGSYEQYF
d_call: NA; j_call: TRBJ1-1; clone_size: few; v_call: TRBV9; cdr3_nt: TGTGCCAGCAGCGTAGGCCTTGGGGGGAACACTGAAGCTTTCTTT; cdr3_aa: CASSVGLGGNTEAFF
d_call: TRBD1; j_call: TRBJ1-4; clone_size: few; v_call: TRBV6-5; cdr3_nt: TGTGCCAGCAGTCAGCCCGGACAGGGGAACGAAAAACTGTTTTTT; cdr3_aa: CASSQPGQGNEKLFF
d_call: NA; j_call: TRBJ2-5; clone_size: NA; v_call: TRBV5-1; cdr3_nt: TGCGCCCGCAGCTCTATCGGGACACCAACCCAAGAGACCCAGTACTTC; cdr3_aa: CARSSIGTPTQETQYF
d_call: TRBD1; j_call: TRBJ1-1; clone_size: few; v_call: TRBV5-1; cdr3_nt: TGCGCCAGCAGCCTGGACAGGGGGAACACTGAAGCTTTCTTT; cdr3_aa: CASSLDRGNTEAFF
d_call: NA; j_call: TRBJ1-2; clone_size: few; v_call: TRBV7-9; cdr3_nt: TGTGCCAGCAGCTTGACAGAAGGTGTCTACACCTTC; cdr3_aa: CASSLTEGVYTF
d_call: NA; j_call: TRBJ1-2; clone_size: few; v_call: TRBV6-1; cdr3_nt: TGTGCCAGCAGCCTCCGAAGAGGGGATTTCGTTGGCTACACCTTC; cdr3_aa: CASSLRRGDFVGYTF
d_call: TRBD1; j_call: TRBJ1-1; clone_size: few; v_call: TRBV4-1; cdr3_nt: TGCGCCAGCAGCGGGACAGGGGAAATGGGCGCTTTCTTT; cdr3_aa: CASSGTGEMGAFF
d_call: NA; j_call: TRBJ2-5; clone_size: many; v_call: TRBV4-2; cdr3_nt: TGTGCCAGCAGCCAAGATAATGAAGCATGGGAGACCCAGTACTTC; cdr3_aa: CASSQDNEAWETQYF
d_call: NA; j_call: TRBJ2-4; clone_size: few; v_call: TRBV5-1; cdr3_nt: TGCGCCAGCTCGACAGGAGCCGATCTAGCCAAAAACATTCAGTACTTC; cdr3_aa: CASSTGADLAKNIQYF
d_call: NA; j_call: TRBJ1-2; clone_size: NA; v_call: TRBV27; cdr3_nt: TGTGCCAGCAGGACAGGAAAGCTCAACTATGGCTACACCTTC; cdr3_aa: CASRTGKLNYGYTF
d_call: NA; j_call: TRBJ1-1; clone_size: few; v_call: TRBV30; cdr3_nt: TGTGCCTGGAGTCCTTCAGGGGCGACCACTGAAGCTTTCTTT; cdr3_aa: CAWSPSGATTEAFF
d_call: NA; j_call: TRBJ2-5; clone_size: NA; v_call: TRBV5-1; cdr3_nt: TGCGCCAGCAGCTCCCCGGGGAGGGGGCTAGAGACCCAGTACTTC; cdr3_aa: CASSSPGRGLETQYF
d_call: NA; j_call: TRBJ2-3; clone_size: NA; v_call: TRBV9; cdr3_nt: TGTGCCAGCAACCCCTCCCCGCAGTCCACAGATACGCAGTATTTT; cdr3_aa: CASNPSPQSTDTQYF
d_call: NA; j_call: TRBJ2-5; clone_size: NA; v_call: TRBV19; cdr3_nt: TGTGCCAGTAGTAGGAGGCAAGAGACCCAGTACTTC; cdr3_aa: CASSRRQETQYF
d_call: NA; j_call: TRBJ2-3; clone_size: few; v_call: TRBV25-1; cdr3_nt: TGTGCCAGCGGGGACTCCCGCACAGATACGCAGTATTTT; cdr3_aa: CASGDSRTDTQYF
d_call: TRBD1; j_call: TRBJ1-2; clone_size: few; v_call: TRBV6-5; cdr3_nt: TGTGCCAGCAGTTACTCGAACAGGGGGGACTATGGCTACACCTTC; cdr3_aa: CASSYSNRGDYGYTF
d_call: TRBD1; j_call: TRBJ1-2; clone_size: few; v_call: TRBV28; cdr3_nt: TGTGCCAGCAGTTTCGGACAGGGGTCTAGAGGCTACACCTTC; cdr3_aa: CASSFGQGSRGYTF